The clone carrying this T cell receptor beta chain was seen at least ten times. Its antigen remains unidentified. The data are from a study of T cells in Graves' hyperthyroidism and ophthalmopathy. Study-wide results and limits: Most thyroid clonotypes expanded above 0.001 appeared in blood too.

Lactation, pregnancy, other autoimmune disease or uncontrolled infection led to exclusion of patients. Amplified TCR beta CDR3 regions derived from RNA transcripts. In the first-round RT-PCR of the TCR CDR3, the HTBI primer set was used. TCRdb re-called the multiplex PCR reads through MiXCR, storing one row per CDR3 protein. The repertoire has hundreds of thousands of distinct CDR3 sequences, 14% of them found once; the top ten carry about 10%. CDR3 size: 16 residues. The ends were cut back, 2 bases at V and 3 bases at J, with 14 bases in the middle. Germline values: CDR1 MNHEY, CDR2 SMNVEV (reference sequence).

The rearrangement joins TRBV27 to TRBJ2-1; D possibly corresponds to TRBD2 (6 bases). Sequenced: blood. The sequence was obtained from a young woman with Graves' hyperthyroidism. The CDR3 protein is CASSLAGSPHYNEQFF. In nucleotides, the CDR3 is TGTGCCAGCAGTTTAGCGGGGTCCCCCCACTACAATGAGCAGTTCTTC.